The 3 T cell receptor beta chains presented below share a single source sample, sequenced in a study of post-analysis software for immune sequencing data. Carried by the TCR beta cDNA libraries were unique molecular identifiers. TCRdb fed the PCR reads into MiXCR, producing one record per CDR3 protein. The sample lists fewer than 850,000 distinct CDR3 sequences, about 27% occurring once. Study results and limitations: Patients carried roughly five TRBV segments more frequently than controls did, and TRBV5-6, TRBV5-1 and TRBV20-1 were among them.

Their recognized antigens are unknown. Input material: blood. These receptors came from a girl aged 10 to 17 with multiple sclerosis.

The CDR3 coding sequence is TGCGCCAGCAGCTTGGACAGCGCCAGTCAGTACTTC. This encodes CASSLDSASQYF. The chain employs TRBV5-1 and TRBJ2-5, with unresolved D. This CDR3 contains 12 residues. Germline CDR1 SGHRS, CDR2 YFSETQ. The V end was cut by 0 bases, the J end by 11 bases, with 11 bases between.

A few counts support this clonotype. The genes are TRBV2 and TRBJ2-7; 9 nucleotides match TRBD1. Looked up from germline, CDR1 is SNHLY and CDR2 is FYNNEI. V lost 6 bases, J lost 0 bases, and 3 bases stayed unmatched. There are 14 residues in the CDR3. CDR3 sequence: CASRLDRGSYEQYF. CDR3 coding DNA: TGTGCCAGCAGGCTGGACAGGGGCTCCTACGAGCAGTACTTC.

In this sample, this clonotype turned up a few times. V is TRBV24-1 and J is TRBJ2-5; no reliable D call. Germline loops: CDR1 KGHDR, CDR2 SFDVKD. With 0 bases removed from V and 4 bases from J, the gap between germline ends came to 2 bases. CDR3 length: 12 amino acids. The CDR3 coding sequence is TGTGCCACCAGTGATTTGCTAGAGACCCAGTACTTC. As protein: CATSDLLETQYF.